These 2 T cell receptor beta chains were sequenced from one sample in a study of CD8 T cells in Susac syndrome. The authors reverse transcribed roughly 0.5 to 1 ug RNA with random hexamers. One entry per CDR3 protein results from TCRdb running MiXCR on the immunoSEQ multiplex PCR reads. Of approximately 190,000 distinct CDR3 sequences in the sample, over 85% were seen once. What was sequenced was CD4+ T cells from PBMCs. These receptors were obtained from a human donor in good health.

The chain is built from TRBV29-1 and TRBJ2-7, with 7 bases lining up with TRBD2. Trimming removed 6 bases from V and 1 base from J; junction bases left unmatched: 9. The germline V gene has CDR1 SQVTM and CDR2 ANQGSEA. CDR3 length: 14 amino acids. In DNA, the CDR3 is TGCAGCGTCCACCCTAGCGGTAATTCCTACGAGCAGTACTTC. It specifies CSVHPSGNSYEQYF.

The chain has TRBV15 and TRBJ2-5, with a tentative D call TRBD1 (6 bases). The CDR3 is made up of 14 amino acids. The V end was cut by 4 bases, the J end by 1 base, with 10 bases between. The germline V gene encodes CDR1 LNHNV and CDR2 YYDKDF (reference sequence). The CDR3 is CATSTSRGQETQYF. In nucleotides, the CDR3 is TGTGCCACCAGCACCTCCAGGGGCCAAGAGACCCAGTACTTC. Complete variable domain (other parts from reference TRBV15 and TRBJ2-5): DAMVIQNPRYQVTQFGKPVTLSCSQTLNHNVMYWYQQKSSQAPKLLFHYYDKDFNNEADTPDNFQSRRPNTSFCFLDIRSPGLGDTAMYLCATSTSRGQETQYFGPGTRLLVL.